The next 9 T cell receptor beta chains were all read from a single sample in a study of T cells in Graves' hyperthyroidism and ophthalmopathy (dated by TCRdb to between 2018 and 2021). Libraries were built with multiplex PCR. Data came from an Illumina HiSeq 2000. TCR beta CDR3 regions were amplified from RNA transcripts. A first-round RT-PCR of the TCR CDR3 used the HTBI primer set with the Qiagen OneStep RT-PCR kit. TCRdb cleaned the public reads at Q25 with fastp, built clones with MiXCR and kept in-frame beta chains. When rows share a CDR3 protein, they turn into one entry using the most common DNA and genes. This sample comprises around 540,000 distinct CDR3 sequences, 16% of them detected only once. Of the sample, about 29% is held by the ten largest clones. Sequencing used blood. These receptors were collected from a woman aged 25 to 39 with Graves' ophthalmopathy.

This clonotype has only a few counts. This chain joins TRBV7-3 and TRBJ2-7, with D possibly matching TRBD2 (6 bases). The length of the CDR3 is 18 residues. The V end was cut by 1 base, the J end by 0 bases, with 19 bases between. Germline V gene lookup returns CDR1 SGHTA and CDR2 FQGTGA. CDR3 nucleotides: TGTGCCAGCAGCTTAAAGGTTGGCGGGACCCCTCTCTCCTACGAGCAGTACTTC. Its translation: CASSLKVGGTPLSYEQYF. The entire variable domain, with the rest obtained from reference TRBV7-3 and TRBJ2-7, is as follows: GAGVSQTPSNKVTEKGKYVELRCDPISGHTALYWYRQSLGQGPEFLIYFQGTGAADDSGLPNDRFFAVRPEGSVSTLKIQRTERGDSAVYLCASSLKVGGTPLSYEQYFGPGTRLTVT.

The V call is TRBV10-3, the J call TRBJ2-7; tentative D call: TRBD1 (6 bases). In germline, CDR1 is ENHRY, CDR2 SYGVKD. Trimming shortened V by 9 bases and J by 6 bases, and 15 bases separated the two germline ends. This CDR3 comprises 12 residues. The CDR3 sequence is CAIQQQGSEQYF. CDR3 nucleotide sequence: TGTGCCATTCAACAACAGGGTAGCGAGCAGTACTTC.

The chain uses TRBV7-9 and TRBJ2-3; 9 bases are a match to TRBD2. The CDR3 has 16 residues. With V trimmed by 7 bases and J by 6 bases, 14 bases remained unmatched. CDR1 is SEHNR, CDR2 FQNEAQ, per germline (reference sequence). The CDR3, as DNA: TGTGCCAGCACCACGGGAGCGGGAGGCCCACTGGATACGCAGTATTTT. This encodes CASTTGAGGPLDTQYF.

This clonotype was counted only a few times. This chain uses TRBV29-1 with TRBJ1-4, with D possibly TRBD1 on 6 matching bases. The length of the CDR3 is 14 residues. The germline gives CDR1 SQVTM, CDR2 ANQGSEA. V was clipped by 0 bases and J by 6 bases, with 11 bases between them. The CDR3 nucleotides are TGCAGCGTTGAAGAGGGGGGGGCTTATGAAAAACTGTTTTTT. Its protein product is CSVEEGGAYEKLFF.

This clonotype was seen ten or more times. The chain is built from TRBV2 and TRBJ2-3; TRBD2 agrees at 11 bases. The germline CDR1 and CDR2 sequences are SNHLY and FYNNEI. The CDR3 has 15 amino acids. Trimming removed 3 bases from V and 5 bases from J; junction bases left unmatched: 4. CDR3 in amino acids: CASSDLAGGLDTQYF. The CDR3 DNA is TGTGCCAGCAGTGATTTAGCGGGAGGGTTAGATACGCAGTATTTT.

The table lists this clonotype with many counts. The rearrangement joins TRBV20-1 to TRBJ2-7; no firm D call. Deletions cut 3 bases from V and 2 bases from J, with 8 bases between. The CDR3 is 12 residues long. CDR1 is DFQATT and CDR2 is SNEGSKA in the germline V gene (reference sequence). Written as DNA, the CDR3 is TGCAGTGCTAGGGTGGGCACCTACGAGCAGTACTTC. Translated, it gives CSARVGTYEQYF.

This clonotype was observed many times. V gene TRBV20-1 combines with J gene TRBJ1-4, with TRBD1 as a possible D gene (6 bases). Germline V gene data show CDR1 as DFQATT and CDR2 as SNEGSKA (reference sequence). The V gene lost 3 bases and the J gene lost 1 base, with 9 bases spanning the gap. CDR3 length: 14 residues. For the CDR3, the DNA is TGCAGTGCTAGGGGCAGGGGAACTAATGAAAAACTGTTTTTT. This sequence encodes CSARGRGTNEKLFF.

This clonotype was observed a handful of times. The chain joins TRBV6-1 to TRBJ1-2; D is ambiguous. Germline CDR1 MNHNS, CDR2 SASEGT. The CDR3 contains 13 residues. Deletions cut 1 base from V and 5 bases from J, with 8 bases between. CDR3: CASSEGQDYGYTF. The DNA for the CDR3 is TGTGCCAGCAGTGAAGGTCAGGATTATGGCTACACCTTC.

The sample holds many counts of this clonotype. The J gene is TRBJ2-1, the V gene TRBV5-1; 8 nucleotides agree with TRBD2. The V gene's germline CDR1 is SGHRS and CDR2 YFSETQ. CDR3 length: 14 residues. Trimming cost V 6 bases and J 8 bases; bases outside gene matches: 10. CDR3 DNA: TGCGCCAGCACGGCGGGAGGAAAATTCCATGAGCAGTTCTTC. It yields the protein CASTAGGKFHEQFF.